This T cell receptor beta chain came from a study of OX40 agonist ivuxolimab in advanced cancers. Across the study: An anti-OX40 (CD134) antibody with agonistic activity, ivuxolimab, was administered to patients.

Patients with autoimmune history or systemic immunosuppression were excluded. Sequencing was performed with immunoSEQ multiplex PCR; in TCRdb, only in-frame clones are kept and a portion is missing. Of over 60,000 clones in the sample, about 85% were seen once. J gave up 8 bases and V 3 bases, and 8 bases lay outside the gene matches. Germline values: CDR1 MNHEY, CDR2 SMNVEV (reference sequence). The CDR3 runs to 14 residues. The chain uses TRBV27 and TRBJ1-2, with 8 bases matching TRBD1. The material was CD4+ or CD8+ T cells sorted from blood, obtained in a trial of the OX40 agonist ivuxolimab. The TCR originated in an adult with an advanced solid tumor such as melanoma, head and neck, liver or kidney cancer. CDR3 DNA sequence: TGTGCCAGCAGTTTTACCCAGGGGGCTTGGGGCTACACCTTC. Amino acids: CASSFTQGAWGYTF.